The clone carrying this T cell receptor beta chain was seen repeatedly, ten times or more. Its target is unknown. This entry belongs to a study of metastatic and nonmetastatic thyroid tumors. About the study: Samples came from malignant and benign thyroid patients, and repertoires were compared across blood and tumor or nodule tissue. The study, taken as a whole, reports: Patients with malignant thyroid tumors reportedly had significantly higher TCR beta diversity than those with benign nodules, in blood and tumor.

TCRdb re-clonotyped the PCR reads through MiXCR. In the table there are 33,000 or so clones, roughly 7.1% of which are singletons. Patients underwent thyroid surgery, and none had received any treatment before it. The CDR3 is 16 amino acids. V was cut by 2 bases and J by 0 bases, with 11 bases left in between. Germline lookup yields CDR1 SGHAT and CDR2 FQDESV (reference sequence). V is TRBV11-1 and J is TRBJ1-3; D is ambiguous. The receptor was derived from a female donor with papillary thyroid cancer or a benign thyroid nodule (not recorded which). Some clones in this sample may be carry-over from other donors' samples. Sequencing was done on a sample of blood. The CDR3 DNA reads TGTGCCAGCAGCTTAATGATGGGAAACTCTGGAAACACCATATATTTT. The encoded protein is CASSLMMGNSGNTIYF.